These 12 T cell receptor beta chains originate from one sample sequenced in a study of OX40 agonist ivuxolimab in advanced cancers. Produced via immunoSEQ multiplex PCR; TCRdb's table is partial and in-frame only. The data contain 70,000 to 80,000 clones, roughly 80% of them singletons. Source: CD4+ or CD8+ T cells sorted from blood, taken in a trial of the OX40 agonist ivuxolimab. These TCRs come from an adult with an advanced solid tumor such as melanoma, head and neck, liver or kidney cancer.

The rearrangement uses TRBV6-1 and TRBJ1-1; D not resolved. Germline V gives CDR1 MNHNS, CDR2 SASEGT. The ends were cut back, 6 bases at V and 8 bases at J, with 13 bases in the middle. The CDR3 contains 12 residues. This CDR3 reads CASSPLREEAFF. CDR3 coding DNA: TGTGCCAGCAGCCCCCTCCGGGAAGAAGCTTTCTTT.

CDR3 in DNA: TGTGCCAGCAGGACCGGGACAGGGGGCTTCTACGAGCAGTACTTC. Amino acids: CASRTGTGGFYEQYF. The rearrangement uses TRBV5-4 and TRBJ2-5; 12 bases agree with TRBD1. The J call may be wrong; the DNA end is better matched by TRBJ2-7. The CDR3 covers 15 residues. Germline V CDR1 and CDR2: SGHNT, YYREEE (reference sequence).

There are a few counts of this clone. The junction does not match germline at one end; this may be a read error. The chain uses TRBV18 and TRBJ2-3; 7 positions agree with TRBD2. Germline CDR1 is KGHSH and CDR2 is LQKENI. CDR3 length: 16 amino acids. CDR3 coding DNA: TGTGCCAGCTCCCCACGGAGAGCGGGAACCACAGATACGCAGTATTTT. Translation gives CASSPRRAGTTDTQYF.

V gene TRBV11-2 combines with J gene TRBJ1-2; possibly TRBD1 for D (5 bases). V was cut by 7 bases and J by 7 bases, with 16 bases left in between. CDR1 is SGHAT, CDR2 FQNNGV, per germline. This CDR3 is 13 amino acids long. CDR3: CASTLQGEGGYTF. The CDR3 DNA sequence: TGTGCCAGCACCCTTCAAGGGGAGGGTGGCTACACCTTC.

The chain is built from TRBV6-5 and TRBJ1-3; D uncertain. V was trimmed by 3 bases and J by 1 base, leaving 13 bases between them. Per germline, CDR1 MNHEY and CDR2 SVGAGI. There are 16 residues in the CDR3. In DNA, the CDR3 is TGTGCCAGCAGTTATTCAGGCCCAGGATCTGGAAACACCATATATTTT. It yields the protein CASSYSGPGSGNTIYF.

This chain connects TRBV18 to TRBJ1-5; D perhaps matches TRBD1 (5 bases). The length of the CDR3 is 16 residues. Germline-derived CDR1 and CDR2 are KGHSH and LQKENI. Trimming removed 2 bases from V and 1 base from J, with 12 bases in between. The CDR3 sequence: CASSPSGGSSNQPQHF. The CDR3 DNA sequence: TGTGCCAGCTCACCATCTGGGGGGTCGAGCAATCAGCCCCAGCATTTT.

This sequence joins TRBV18 and TRBJ2-1; 10 bases align to TRBD2. Trimming took 5 bases from V and 3 from J; bases not matched to a gene: 10. Per the germline V gene, CDR1 is KGHSH and CDR2 is LQKENI. The CDR3 is 17 amino acids. CDR3 amino acids: CASSSPRSGRDYNEQFF. The CDR3 nucleotides are TGTGCCAGCTCATCCCCTAGGAGCGGGAGGGACTACAATGAGCAGTTCTTC.

This chain uses TRBV27 with TRBJ2-7, with D possibly being TRBD1 or TRBD2 (5 bases each). CDR1 and CDR2 from the germline V gene are MNHEY and SMNVEV (reference sequence). This CDR3 has 15 residues. V was cut by 3 bases and J by 1 base, with 13 bases left in between. CDR3 in amino acids: CASSLFGTESYEQYF. The CDR3 DNA is TGTGCCAGCAGTTTGTTCGGGACGGAATCCTACGAGCAGTACTTC.

The V gene is TRBV19, the J gene TRBJ2-3; a weak D match, TRBD1 (6 bases). The V gene lost 4 bases and the J gene lost 3 bases, with 8 bases spanning the gap. Germline CDR1 reads LNHDA; CDR2 reads SQIVND (reference sequence). This CDR3 is 13 amino acids long. CDR3 residues: CASSKQGTDTQYF. The CDR3, as DNA: TGTGCCAGTAGTAAACAGGGAACAGATACGCAGTATTTT.

The chain carries TRBV7-2 and TRBJ1-5; a weak D match, TRBD1 (5 bases). This CDR3 contains 14 residues. With 0 bases removed from V and 7 bases from J, the gap between germline ends came to 10 bases. Germline V CDR1 and CDR2: SGHTA, FQGNSA. CDR3 nucleotide sequence: TGTGCCAGCAGCTTAGCGATAAGGGACCAGCCCCAGCATTTT. It yields the protein CASSLAIRDQPQHF.

This clone came up a few times. The gene calls are TRBV6-5 and TRBJ1-5; a possible D gene is TRBD1 (6 bases). CDR1 is MNHEY and CDR2 is SVGAGI in the germline V gene. CDR3 length equals 14 residues. With 2 bases removed from V and 4 bases from J, the gap between germline ends came to 9 bases. The CDR3 DNA follows: TGTGCCAGCAGTTACACCCAGGGGAATCAGCCCCAGCATTTT. As protein: CASSYTQGNQPQHF.

The V call is TRBV27, the J call TRBJ2-3; 9 nucleotides agree with TRBD1. The CDR3 contains 15 residues. Germline CDR1 reads MNHEY; CDR2 reads SMNVEV (reference sequence). Trimming at V came to 4 bases and at J to 3 bases, leaving 5 bases not matched to a gene. The CDR3 DNA follows: TGTGCCAGCAGTTCCCTGACAGGGGGTACAGATACGCAGTATTTT. Translating it yields CASSSLTGGTDTQYF.